This T cell receptor (beta chain) was identified during a study of Ad26.COV2.S vaccination and SARS-CoV-2 variants. Study information: Donor joined the COV1001 Ad26.COV2.S trial arm.

Findings and caveats of the study: Participants given vaccine showed non-spike TCR breadth similar to that of placebo recipients.

About this clone: The antigen is undetermined.

The protocol was immunoSEQ multiplex PCR, while the TCRdb copy is restricted to in-frame clones and leaves out a portion. Of about 350,000 clones listed, less than 90% are singletons. V was shortened by 3 bases and J by 7 bases, with 16 bases between the two germline ends. The CDR3 consists of 14 residues. The germline V gene has CDR1 SNHLY and CDR2 FYNNEI. Indicated treatment: roughly 19 received Ad26.COV2.S at low or high dose, single or two shots; five or six received placebo; per-sample allocation not given. Repertoires come from day 63 after the first vaccine or placebo injection. This clonotype was sampled from a person between 18 and 65 years old who received the Ad26.COV2.S COVID-19 vaccine or a placebo. The specimen comprised peripheral blood, sampled in a trial of Ad26.COV2.S vaccine versus placebo. The chain links TRBV2 to TRBJ2-7, with TRBD2 as a possible D gene (5 bases). The CDR3, as DNA: TGTGCCAGCAGTGAGATAGAAGCGGCGAGAGAGCAGTACTTC. The encoded protein is CASSEIEAAREQYF.